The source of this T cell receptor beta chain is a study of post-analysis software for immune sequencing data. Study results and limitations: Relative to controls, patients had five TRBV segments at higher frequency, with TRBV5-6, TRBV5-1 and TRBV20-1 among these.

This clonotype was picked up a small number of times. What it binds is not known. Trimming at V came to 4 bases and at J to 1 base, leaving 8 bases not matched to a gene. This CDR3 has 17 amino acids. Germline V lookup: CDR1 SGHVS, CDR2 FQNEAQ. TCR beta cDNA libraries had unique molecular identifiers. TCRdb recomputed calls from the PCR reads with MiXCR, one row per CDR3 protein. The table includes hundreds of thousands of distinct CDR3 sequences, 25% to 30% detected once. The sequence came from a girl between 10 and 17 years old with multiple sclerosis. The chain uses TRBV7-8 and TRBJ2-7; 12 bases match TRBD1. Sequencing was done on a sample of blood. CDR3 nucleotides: TGTGCCAGCAGCTATGGGACAGGGGGCGTAAAATCCTACGAGCAGTACTTC. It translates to CASSYGTGGVKSYEQYF.